This T cell receptor beta chain stems from a study of control samples from healthy donors and cancer patients. Profiled with immunoSEQ multiplex PCR; TCRdb holds only in-frame clones, not every one. The sample has about 100,000 clones; about 85% are singletons. The CDR3 is 14 residues long. The trim removed 7 bases at V and 6 bases at J, leaving 5 bases unmatched. CDR1 and CDR2 (germline): SNHLY, FYNNEI. In this sample, this clone turned up a few times. The chain is built from TRBV2 and TRBJ1-5; 11 nucleotides line up with TRBD1. The receptor was derived from a man aged 25 to 40 in good health. Sample: blood. CDR3 coding DNA: TGTGCCAGCAACCGGGACAGGGGGTCTCAGCCCCAGCATTTT. Protein sequence: CASNRDRGSQPQHF.